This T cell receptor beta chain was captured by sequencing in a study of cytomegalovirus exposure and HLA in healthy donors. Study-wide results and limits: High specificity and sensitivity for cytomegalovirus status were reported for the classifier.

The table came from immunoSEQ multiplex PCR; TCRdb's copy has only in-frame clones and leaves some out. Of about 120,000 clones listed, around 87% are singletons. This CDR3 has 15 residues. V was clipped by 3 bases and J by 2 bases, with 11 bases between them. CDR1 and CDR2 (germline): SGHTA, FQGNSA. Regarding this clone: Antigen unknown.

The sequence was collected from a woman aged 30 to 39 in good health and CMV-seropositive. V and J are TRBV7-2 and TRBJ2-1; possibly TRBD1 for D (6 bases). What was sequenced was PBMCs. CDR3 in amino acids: CASSFRSGAYNEQFF. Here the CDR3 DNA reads TGTGCCAGCAGCTTTCGGTCAGGGGCCTACAATGAGCAGTTCTTC.